The 9 T cell receptor beta chains in this list originate from one sample, sequenced in a study of cytomegalovirus exposure and HLA in healthy donors. Use of 60 Vbeta and 13 Jbeta primers characterized the PCR. Sequencing was performed with immunoSEQ multiplex PCR; in TCRdb, only in-frame clones are kept and a portion is missing. Of approximately 150,000 clones in the sample, 65% to 85% were seen once. Sequences were obtained from PBMCs. The receptors come from a woman between 40 and 50 years old in good health and CMV-seropositive.

V and J are TRBV28 and TRBJ1-2, with D unclear. V shed 5 bases and J shed 0 bases, with 13 bases lying between them. Germline CDR1 is MDHEN and CDR2 is SYDVKM. This CDR3 has 15 residues. The CDR3 loop reads CASSAPGVANYGYTF. In DNA, the CDR3 is TGTGCCAGCAGTGCCCCGGGAGTAGCTAACTATGGCTACACCTTC.

The chain carries TRBV9 and TRBJ1-2, with D possibly matching TRBD1 (5 bases). The CDR3 runs to 13 residues. Trimming pared 0 bases from V and 8 bases from J, leaving 11 bases between. Per germline, CDR1 SGDLS and CDR2 YYNGEE. CDR3 residues: CASSVGGRSGYTF. The CDR3 nucleotides read TGTGCCAGCAGCGTAGGGGGGAGGAGCGGCTACACCTTC.

CDR3 residues: CASTTGTGGSGELFF. CDR3 DNA sequence: TGTGCCAGCACAACCGGGACAGGGGGGTCCGGGGAGCTGTTTTTT. V usage is TRBV27 and J usage is TRBJ2-2; TRBD1 matches 11 bases. Germline CDR1 reads MNHEY; CDR2 reads SMNVEV (reference sequence). CDR3 length equals 15 residues. The V segment lost 7 bases and the J segment 6 bases; nucleotides outside the gene matches: 7.

The V gene is TRBV9, the J gene TRBJ2-5, with TRBD1 as a possible D gene (6 bases). Germline V gene sequence: CDR1 SGDLS, CDR2 YYNGEE. The CDR3 is 16 residues long. Trimming took off 4 bases at V and 2 bases at J, with 18 bases between the two ends. CDR3 coding DNA: TGTGCCAGCAGCCCCAATGAGTGGGGACAACAAGAGACCCAGTACTTC. Its translation is CASSPNEWGQQETQYF. The variable domain in full, with the rest retrieved from reference TRBV9 and TRBJ2-5, is DSGVTQTPKHLITATGQRVTLRCSPRSGDLSVYWYQQSLDQGLQFLIQYYNGEERAKGNILERFSAQQFPDLHSELNLSSLELGDSALYFCASSPNEWGQQETQYFGPGTRLLVL.

This chain connects TRBV2 to TRBJ1-1; no definite D call. Trimming removed 7 bases at V and 0 bases at J, with 9 bases between. Germline loops: CDR1 SNHLY, CDR2 FYNNEI. CDR3 length: 13 residues. CDR3 protein: CASISDMNTEAFF. The CDR3, as DNA: TGTGCCAGCATCAGCGATATGAACACTGAAGCTTTCTTT. The complete variable domain, with remaining parts taken from reference TRBV2 and TRBJ1-1, reads EPEVTQTPSHQVTQMGQEVILRCVPISNHLYFYWYRQILGQKVEFLVSFYNNEISEKSEIFDDQFSVERPDGSNFTLKIRSTKLEDSAMYFCASISDMNTEAFFGQGTRLTVV.

This clone was recorded a few times. The chain recombines TRBV2 with TRBJ2-1; 10 bases are a match to TRBD2. Germline assignment: CDR1 SNHLY and CDR2 FYNNEI. Trimming removed 4 bases from V and 4 bases from J; junction bases left unmatched: 4. The CDR3 loop spans 15 amino acids. CDR3 residues: CASSGWTSGYNEQFF. CDR3 nucleotides: TGTGCCAGCAGTGGTTGGACTAGCGGTTACAATGAGCAGTTCTTC. Using reference TRBV2 and TRBJ2-1 for the parts outside the CDR3, the full variable domain is EPEVTQTPSHQVTQMGQEVILRCVPISNHLYFYWYRQILGQKVEFLVSFYNNEISEKSEIFDDQFSVERPDGSNFTLKIRSTKLEDSAMYFCASSGWTSGYNEQFFGPGTRLTVL.

The chain combines TRBV27 with TRBJ2-7, with 9 bases aligning to TRBD2. Germline assignment: CDR1 MNHEY and CDR2 SMNVEV (reference sequence). V lost 6 bases and J lost 2; bases outside the gene matches: 8. The CDR3 sequence is 15 residues long. CDR3 bases: TGTGCCAGCAGCACGACTAGCGGCCCAGCCTACGAGCAGTACTTC. Its protein product is CASSTTSGPAYEQYF.

The chain joins TRBV28 to TRBJ1-4, with TRBD1 matching over 8 bases. The CDR3 is made up of 13 amino acids. Trimming removed 8 bases from V and 8 bases from J; junction bases left unmatched: 7. CDR1 and CDR2 (germline): MDHEN, SYDVKM. This CDR3 is CASRPGGLEKLFF. In DNA form, the CDR3 reads TGTGCCAGCCGTCCAGGGGGCTTAGAAAAACTGTTTTTT.

The chain links TRBV6-1 to TRBJ1-5; the match to TRBD1 covers 12 bases. Looked up from germline, CDR1 is MNHNS and CDR2 is SASEGT. The length of the CDR3 is 17 residues. V was pared by 4 bases and J by 7 bases, with 11 bases of the junction left unmatched. The CDR3 coding sequence is TGTGCCAGCAGTGCCAGACCGGGACAGGGGGCGGACCAGCCCCAGCATTTT. Translation: CASSARPGQGADQPQHF.